The 25 T cell receptor beta chains reported below all come from one sample, sequenced in a study of regulatory T cells in long-lasting Graves disease. Arm-PCR with iRepertoire HTBI primers amplified the CDR3 regions for these TCR beta libraries. MiXCR, run by TCRdb on the multiplex PCR reads, gives a single entry per CDR3 protein. Counted here are 350,000 to 450,000 distinct CDR3 sequences, 23% occurring once; the ten biggest clones make up about 29%. Described time point: persistent/refractory GD, antithyroid drugs over 5 years with positive TRAb. PBMC RNA was the source of the TCR library. The sequences come from peripheral blood mononuclear cells (PBMCs), collected when the disease was refractory, from a patient treated with antithyroid drugs. These receptors were obtained from a woman aged 40 to 50 with Graves disease.

Details on this clonotype: A read error may account for a junction end that differs from germline. V gene TRBV20-1 combines with J gene TRBJ2-1; either TRBD1 or TRBD2 may fit D (6 bases each). There are 15 residues in the CDR3. In germline, CDR1 is DFQATT, CDR2 SNEGSKA (reference sequence). CDR3 in amino acids: CSASKELRRDNGQFF. As DNA, the CDR3 is TGCAGTGCCAGTAAGGAGCTCCGGAGGGACAATGGGCAGTTCTTC.

This clonotype has at least ten counts. The chain is built from TRBV28 and TRBJ2-2; 11 bases match TRBD2. V lost 6 bases to trimming and J lost 1 base; unmatched junction nucleotides: 16. This CDR3 has 20 residues. In germline, CDR1 is MDHEN, CDR2 SYDVKM. CDR3: CASSNSQGVAGGRNTGELFF. The CDR3 DNA reads TGTGCCAGCAGCAATTCCCAGGGGGTAGCGGGAGGGCGGAACACCGGGGAGCTGTTTTTT.

The chain has TRBV12-3 or TRBV12-4 and TRBJ1-1; D possibly corresponds to TRBD1 (6 bases). The CDR3 totals 13 residues. The V end lost 3 bases, the J end lost 11 bases, and 16 bases lay between the germline ends. The CDR3, as DNA: TGTGCCAGCAGTTTTCATGCAGGGGTGAGTGCTTTCTTT. Protein: CASSFHAGVSAFF.

The V call is TRBV2, the J call TRBJ2-1; maybe TRBD2 (6 bases). The CDR3 totals 16 residues. V was clipped by 5 bases and J by 9 bases, with 23 bases between them. Per germline, CDR1 SNHLY and CDR2 FYNNEI. Here the CDR3 reads CASSPLATRKFGEQFF. CDR3 bases: TGTGCCAGCAGTCCCCTAGCGACACGAAAGTTCGGTGAGCAGTTCTTC.

This clonotype was found many times. The rearrangement joins TRBV6-2 or TRBV6-3 to TRBJ2-7; 9 positions agree with TRBD2. This CDR3 has 15 residues. Unmatched junction bases numbered 14, after V lost 7 bases and J lost 7 bases. Germline V CDR1 and CDR2: MNHEY, SVGEGT. CDR3 bases: TGTGCCAGCATTCTAGCATCTAGCGGGACTAGTGAGCAGTACTTC. This codes for CASILASSGTSEQYF.

The V gene is TRBV13, the J gene TRBJ2-7; 11 bases match TRBD2. Germline lookup yields CDR1 PRHDT and CDR2 FYEKMQ (reference sequence). The junction had 4 bases not matched to a gene; V was cut back by 2 bases and J by 7 bases. The CDR3 extends over 14 amino acids. The CDR3 region has the DNA TGTGCCAGCAGCTTAACGGCTAGCGGGAGGGAGCAGTACTTC. Translated: CASSLTASGREQYF.

In its sample, this clonotype was seen once. The rearrangement joins TRBV20-1 to TRBJ2-3; no clear D gene. Deletions cut 3 bases from V and 0 bases from J, with 10 bases between. The CDR3 is 14 residues long. Germline CDR1 and CDR2: DFQATT and SNEGSKA (reference sequence). CDR3 DNA sequence: TGCAGTGCTAGTCGATCCCTTAGCACAGATACGCAGTATTTT. Its protein is CSASRSLSTDTQYF.

Ten or more counts support this clonotype. The J gene is TRBJ2-7, the V gene TRBV28, with D possibly matching TRBD2 (5 bases). There are 11 residues in the CDR3. Germline-derived CDR1 and CDR2 are MDHEN and SYDVKM. Trimming stripped 9 bases from V and 7 bases from J, with 13 bases between. The CDR3 DNA reads as TGTGCCAGGGTCTGGGAGTATGAGCAGTACTTC. Its protein product is CARVWEYEQYF.

This clonotype was recorded many times. This chain connects TRBV2 to TRBJ1-5, with TRBD1 as a possible D gene (5 bases). The CDR3 totals 13 residues. Germline lookup yields CDR1 SNHLY and CDR2 FYNNEI. V lost 8 bases, J lost 7 bases, and 15 bases lay in between. The DNA of the CDR3 is TGTGCCAGCGTGTGGGGGATCGAGCAGCCCCAGCATTTT. Protein sequence: CASVWGIEQPQHF.

The rearrangement joins TRBV14 to TRBJ2-5; 7 nucleotides line up with TRBD2. Per the germline V gene, CDR1 is SGHDN and CDR2 is FVKESK. The CDR3 covers 11 residues. Trimming took 8 bases from V and 9 from J; bases not matched to a gene: 6. CDR3 in DNA: TGTGCCAGCTCTAAGGGAGGGGCCCAGTACTTC. As protein: CASSKGGAQYF.

This chain connects TRBV4-1 to TRBJ1-2, with a possible D match to TRBD1 (5 bases). In germline, CDR1 is MGHRA, CDR2 YSYEKL. CDR3 length: 18 residues. With 0 bases removed from V and 2 bases from J, the gap between germline ends came to 19 bases. Written as DNA, the CDR3 is TGCGCCAGCAGCCAAGACCCCTTAGAGGCAGGGTCAAACTATGGCTACACCTTC. The encoded protein is CASSQDPLEAGSNYGYTF.

This clonotype came up a few times. The chain carries TRBV2 and TRBJ1-3, with D tentatively TRBD1 (6 bases). Trimming removed 10 bases at V and 8 bases at J, with 21 bases between. This CDR3 contains 14 residues. Germline loops: CDR1 SNHLY, CDR2 FYNNEI. The DNA of the CDR3 is TGTGCCATCTCGTCCGGGGGCTCCGTGGACACCATATATTTT. Its protein product is CAISSGGSVDTIYF.

This clonotype occurred once. One end of the junction does not line up with germline, which may come from a read error. CDR3 in DNA: TGCAGTGCGCAACCCACGGGGAGCATTAGCTCCTGCGAGCAGTACTTC. Amino acid sequence: CSAQPTGSISSCEQYF. This chain joins TRBV20-1 and TRBJ2-7; TRBD2 might be the D (5 bases). Germline CDR1 reads DFQATT; CDR2 reads SNEGSKA (reference sequence). The CDR3 covers 16 residues.

This clonotype was detected many times. This chain joins TRBV28 and TRBJ1-2; tentatively, D is TRBD1 (5 bases). V was shortened by 5 bases and J by 2 bases, with 15 bases between the two germline ends. This CDR3 spans 15 amino acids. The germline CDR1 and CDR2 sequences are MDHEN and SYDVKM. CDR3 bases: TGTGCCAGCAGTATCGGACAATTATTAAACTATGGCTACACCTTC. It yields the protein CASSIGQLLNYGYTF.

The table lists this clonotype with many counts. The chain uses TRBV28 and TRBJ2-7, with D possibly matching TRBD2 (6 bases). CDR1 and CDR2 (germline): MDHEN, SYDVKM. The CDR3 loop spans 14 amino acids. V was trimmed by 7 bases and J by 0 bases, leaving 13 bases between them. The CDR3 spells CASISAGISYEQYF. The CDR3 DNA sequence: TGTGCCAGCATTTCCGCGGGGATCTCCTACGAGCAGTACTTC.

This clonotype was seen ten or more times. This rearrangement joins TRBV7-9 to TRBJ2-5; TRBD2 agrees at 7 bases. V lost 5 bases, J lost 5 bases, and 11 bases stayed unmatched. Germline CDR1 reads SEHNR; CDR2 reads FQNEAQ (reference sequence). The CDR3 totals 15 residues. CDR3 sequence reads: CASSPRGRVTETQYF. The CDR3 DNA follows: TGTGCCAGCAGCCCCCGGGGGAGGGTCACCGAGACCCAGTACTTC.

This clonotype has a count of ten or more. The chain combines TRBV30 with TRBJ2-5; D gene ambiguous. Germline-derived CDR1 and CDR2 are GTSNPN and SVGIG (reference sequence). Trimming stripped 0 bases from V and 5 bases from J, with 13 bases between. This CDR3 has 14 residues. The CDR3 DNA reads TGTGCCTGGAGTGTTGGACCTCAATCCGAGACCCAGTACTTC. Translated, it gives CAWSVGPQSETQYF.

At least ten counts were recorded for this clonotype. CDR3 protein: CASSQGQWSSYEQYF. Here the CDR3 DNA reads TGTGCCAGCAGCCAGGGACAGTGGAGCTCCTACGAGCAGTACTTC. The rearrangement joins TRBV7-9 to TRBJ2-7, with 7 nucleotides matching TRBD1. In germline, CDR1 is SEHNR, CDR2 FQNEAQ (reference sequence). V shed 5 bases, J shed 0 bases, and the junction held 7 bases outside the gene matches. The CDR3 has 15 amino acids. Complete variable domain (other parts from reference TRBV7-9 and TRBJ2-7): DTGVSQNPRHKITKRGQNVTFRCDPISEHNRLYWYRQTLGQGPEFLTYFQNEAQLEKSRLLSDRFSAERPKGSFSTLEIQRTEQGDSAMYLCASSQGQWSSYEQYFGPGTRLTVT.

J is TRBJ2-7 and V is TRBV7-8, with 16 nucleotides matching TRBD2. V shed 6 bases, J shed 4 bases, and the junction held 6 bases outside the gene matches. The CDR3 covers 16 residues. The germline CDR1 and CDR2 sequences are SGHVS and FQNEAQ. CDR3 sequence (DNA): TGTGCCAGCAGTCTGCCGGGACTAGCGGGAGGGTACGAGCAGTACTTC. It is translated as CASSLPGLAGGYEQYF.

The V gene is TRBV19, the J gene TRBJ1-3; D perhaps matches TRBD1 (5 bases). V dropped 5 bases and J dropped 0 bases, with 11 bases sitting between them. CDR1 and CDR2 from the germline V gene are LNHDA and SQIVND (reference sequence). This CDR3 has 15 residues. In DNA form, the CDR3 reads TGTGCCAGTAGTCGGGGGAAAATCTCTGGAAACACCATATATTTT. This translates into CASSRGKISGNTIYF.

The rearrangement links TRBV11-2 to TRBJ2-1; no reliable D call. V lost 1 base to trimming and J lost 5 bases, with 15 bases between them. The CDR3 is 16 residues long. Looked up from germline, CDR1 is SGHAT and CDR2 is FQNNGV. This CDR3 is CASSLATHASNNEQFF. The CDR3 DNA is TGTGCCAGCAGCTTAGCCACACACGCGTCCAACAATGAGCAGTTCTTC.

This clonotype showed up just a few times. The chain uses TRBV28 and TRBJ2-2; 8 bases agree with TRBD2. Trimming at V came to 0 bases and at J to 3 bases, leaving 15 bases not matched to a gene. This CDR3 region has 20 residues. In germline, CDR1 is MDHEN, CDR2 SYDVKM. The CDR3 sequence: CASSLWGIFGRAFYTGELFF. The CDR3 coding sequence is TGTGCCAGCAGTTTATGGGGGATTTTCGGGAGGGCCTTCTACACCGGGGAGCTGTTTTTT.

There are many counts of this clonotype. The V and J genes are TRBV28 and TRBJ1-5; tentatively, D is TRBD1 (6 bases). CDR1 and CDR2 from the germline V gene are MDHEN and SYDVKM. Deletions cut 3 bases from V and 5 bases from J, with 20 bases between. This CDR3 has 17 residues. CDR3 region: CASSFLATGPGDQPQHF. In DNA form, the CDR3 reads TGTGCCAGCAGTTTCCTCGCGACAGGTCCGGGGGATCAGCCCCAGCATTTT.

The chain uses TRBV28 and TRBJ2-2, with TRBD2 matching over 13 bases. With V trimmed by 8 bases and J by 7 bases, 4 bases remained unmatched. The CDR3 loop spans 14 amino acids. The germline V gene encodes CDR1 MDHEN and CDR2 SYDVKM. CDR3 in DNA: TGTGCCAGCTTGACTAGCGGGAGGTACGGGGAGCTGTTTTTT. Protein product: CASLTSGRYGELFF.

This clonotype showed up just once. This chain joins TRBV7-9 and TRBJ2-1; D may match TRBD1 or TRBD2 (5 bases each). Germline CDR1 is SEHNR and CDR2 is FQNEAQ (reference sequence). V lost 7 bases, J lost 8 bases, and 18 bases lay in between. This CDR3 is built from 14 residues. This CDR3 is CASNLGPNGYEQFF. In DNA, the CDR3 is TGTGCCAGCAACCTGGGACCAAACGGTTATGAGCAGTTCTTC.